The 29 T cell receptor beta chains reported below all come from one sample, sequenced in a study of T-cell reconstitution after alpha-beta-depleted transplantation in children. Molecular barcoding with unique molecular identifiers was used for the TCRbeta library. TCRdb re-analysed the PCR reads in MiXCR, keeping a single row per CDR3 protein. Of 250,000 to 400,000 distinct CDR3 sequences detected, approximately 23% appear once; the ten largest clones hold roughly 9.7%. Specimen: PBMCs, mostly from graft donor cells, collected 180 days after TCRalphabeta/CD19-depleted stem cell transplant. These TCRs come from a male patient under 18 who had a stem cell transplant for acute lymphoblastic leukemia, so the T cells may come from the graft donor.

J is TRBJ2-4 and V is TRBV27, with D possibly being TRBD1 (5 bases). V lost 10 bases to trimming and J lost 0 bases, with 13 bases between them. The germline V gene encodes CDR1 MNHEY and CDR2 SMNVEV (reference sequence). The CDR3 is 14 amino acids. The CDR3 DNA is TGTGCCACCAGAACAGGTTTAGCCAAAAACATTCAGTACTTC. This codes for CATRTGLAKNIQYF.

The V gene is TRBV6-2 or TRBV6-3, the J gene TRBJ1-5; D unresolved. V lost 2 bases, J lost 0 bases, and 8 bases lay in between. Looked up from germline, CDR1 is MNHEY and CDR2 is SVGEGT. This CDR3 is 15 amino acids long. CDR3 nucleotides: TGTGCCAGCAGTTACCGGGTATATAGCAATCAGCCCCAGCATTTT. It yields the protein CASSYRVYSNQPQHF.

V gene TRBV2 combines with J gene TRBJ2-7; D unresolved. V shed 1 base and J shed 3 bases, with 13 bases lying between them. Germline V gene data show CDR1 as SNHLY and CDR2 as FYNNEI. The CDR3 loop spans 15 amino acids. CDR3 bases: TGTGCCAGCAGTGAAGTGGGTAGGAGTGTCTACGAGCAGTACTTC. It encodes CASSEVGRSVYEQYF.

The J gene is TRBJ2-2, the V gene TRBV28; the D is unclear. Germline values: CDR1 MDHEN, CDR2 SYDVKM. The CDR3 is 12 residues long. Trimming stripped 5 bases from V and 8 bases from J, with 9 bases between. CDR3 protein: CASSPYRGELFF. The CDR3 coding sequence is TGTGCCAGCAGTCCCTACCGAGGGGAGCTGTTTTTT.

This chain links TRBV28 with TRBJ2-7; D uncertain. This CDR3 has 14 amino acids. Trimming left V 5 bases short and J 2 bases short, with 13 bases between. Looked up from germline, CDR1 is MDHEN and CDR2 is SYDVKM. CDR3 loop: CASSQARPTYEQYF. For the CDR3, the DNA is TGTGCCAGCAGTCAAGCAAGGCCGACCTACGAGCAGTACTTC.

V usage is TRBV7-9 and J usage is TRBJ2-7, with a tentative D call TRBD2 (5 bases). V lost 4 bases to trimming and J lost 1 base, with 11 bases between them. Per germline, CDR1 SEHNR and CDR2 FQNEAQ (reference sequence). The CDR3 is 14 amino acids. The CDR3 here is CASSSELVSYEQYF. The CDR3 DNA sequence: TGTGCCAGCAGCTCCGAACTAGTTTCCTACGAGCAGTACTTC.

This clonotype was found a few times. CDR3 coding DNA: TGTGCCACCAGTGATTTGTACCGAGGCAATGAGCAGTTCTTC. Translation gives CATSDLYRGNEQFF. The gene calls are TRBV24-1 and TRBJ2-1, with no clear D. Germline V CDR1 and CDR2: KGHDR, SFDVKD. This CDR3 is 14 amino acids long. V dropped 0 bases and J dropped 6 bases, with 8 bases sitting between them.

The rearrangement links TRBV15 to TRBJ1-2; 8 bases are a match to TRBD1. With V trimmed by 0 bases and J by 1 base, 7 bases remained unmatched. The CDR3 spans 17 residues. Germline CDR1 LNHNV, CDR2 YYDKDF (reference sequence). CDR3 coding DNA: TGTGCCACCAGCAGAGATTATCAGGGGGCGAATAACTATGGCTACACCTTC. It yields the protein CATSRDYQGANNYGYTF.

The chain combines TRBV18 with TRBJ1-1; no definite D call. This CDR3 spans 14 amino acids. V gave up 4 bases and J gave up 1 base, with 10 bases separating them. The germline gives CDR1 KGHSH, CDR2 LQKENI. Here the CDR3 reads CASSRVGENTEAFF. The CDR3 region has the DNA TGTGCCAGCTCACGTGTGGGTGAGAACACTGAAGCTTTCTTT.

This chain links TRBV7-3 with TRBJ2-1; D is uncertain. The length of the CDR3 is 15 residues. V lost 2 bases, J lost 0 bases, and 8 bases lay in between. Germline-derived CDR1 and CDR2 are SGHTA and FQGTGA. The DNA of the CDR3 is TGTGCCAGCAGCTTAGAGCCAGGCTCCTACAATGAGCAGTTCTTC. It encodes CASSLEPGSYNEQFF.

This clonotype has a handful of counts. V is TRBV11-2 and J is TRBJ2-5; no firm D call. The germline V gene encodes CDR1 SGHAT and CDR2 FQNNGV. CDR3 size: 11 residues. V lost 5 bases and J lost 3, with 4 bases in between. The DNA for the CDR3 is TGTGCCAGCAGCCACAAAGAGACCCAGTACTTC. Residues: CASSHKETQYF.

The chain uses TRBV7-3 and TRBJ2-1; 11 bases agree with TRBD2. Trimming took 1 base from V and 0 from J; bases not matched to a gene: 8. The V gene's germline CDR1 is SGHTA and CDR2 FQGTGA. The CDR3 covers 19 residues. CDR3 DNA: TGTGCCAGCAGCTTAAGACCCCTAGCGGGAGGACCCTCCTACAATGAGCAGTTCTTC. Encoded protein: CASSLRPLAGGPSYNEQFF.

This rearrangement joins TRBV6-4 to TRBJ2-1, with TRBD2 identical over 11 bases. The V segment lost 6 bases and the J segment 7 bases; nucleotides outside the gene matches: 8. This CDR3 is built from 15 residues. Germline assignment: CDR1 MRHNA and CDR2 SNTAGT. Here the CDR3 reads CASSLTSGSSNEQFF. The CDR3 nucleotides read TGTGCCAGCAGCCTAACTAGCGGGAGTAGTAATGAGCAGTTCTTC.

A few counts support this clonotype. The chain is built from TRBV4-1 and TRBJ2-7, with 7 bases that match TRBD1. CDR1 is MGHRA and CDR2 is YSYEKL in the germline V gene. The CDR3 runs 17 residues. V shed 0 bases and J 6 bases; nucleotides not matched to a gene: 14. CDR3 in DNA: TGCGCCAGCAGCCAAGATCCGGGCACGGGACAGTATGGCGAGCAGTACTTC. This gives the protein CASSQDPGTGQYGEQYF.

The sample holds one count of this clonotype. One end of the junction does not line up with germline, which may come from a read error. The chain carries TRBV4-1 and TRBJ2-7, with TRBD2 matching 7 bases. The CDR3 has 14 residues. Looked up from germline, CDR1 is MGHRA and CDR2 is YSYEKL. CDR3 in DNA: TGCGCCAGCAGCCAAGTTGCTAGCGGCTACGAGCAGCACTTC. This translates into CASSQVASGYEQHF.

CDR3 DNA: TGTGCCAGCAGCTTAAGAACCGGGAGAGGGCTCTATGAGCAGTTCTTC. Translation gives CASSLRTGRGLYEQFF. This rearrangement joins TRBV7-6 to TRBJ2-1, with D tentatively TRBD2 (6 bases). The CDR3 is 16 amino acids. Between the trimmed V and J ends, which lost 2 bases and 8 bases, there was a span of 19 bases. Germline loops: CDR1 SGHVS, CDR2 FNYEAQ.

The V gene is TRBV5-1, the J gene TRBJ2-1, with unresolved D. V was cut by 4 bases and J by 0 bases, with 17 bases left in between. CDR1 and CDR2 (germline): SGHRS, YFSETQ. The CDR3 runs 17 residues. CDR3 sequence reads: CASSITIQRFSYNEQFF. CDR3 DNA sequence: TGCGCCAGCAGCATTACCATCCAGCGATTCTCCTACAATGAGCAGTTCTTC. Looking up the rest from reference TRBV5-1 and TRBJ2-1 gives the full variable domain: KAGVTQTPRYLIKTRGQQVTLSCSPISGHRSVSWYQQTPGQGLQFLFEYFSETQRNKGNFPGRFSGRQFSNSRSEMNVSTLELGDSALYLCASSITIQRFSYNEQFFGPGTRLTVL.

DNA of the CDR3: TGCGCCAGCAACTTTCCTGAGGCGGGAGATACGCAGTATTTT. Its protein is CASNFPEAGDTQYF. This chain connects TRBV5-1 to TRBJ2-3; the D gene is possibly TRBD2 (5 bases). The CDR3 consists of 14 residues. From germline, CDR1 is SGHRS and CDR2 YFSETQ. V lost 6 bases to trimming and J lost 5 bases, with 16 bases between them.

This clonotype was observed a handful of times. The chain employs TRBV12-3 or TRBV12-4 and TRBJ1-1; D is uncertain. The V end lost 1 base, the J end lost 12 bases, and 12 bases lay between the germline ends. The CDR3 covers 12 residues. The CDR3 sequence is CASSLGRQGTFF. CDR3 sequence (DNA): TGTGCCAGCAGTTTAGGGCGGCAAGGTACTTTCTTT.

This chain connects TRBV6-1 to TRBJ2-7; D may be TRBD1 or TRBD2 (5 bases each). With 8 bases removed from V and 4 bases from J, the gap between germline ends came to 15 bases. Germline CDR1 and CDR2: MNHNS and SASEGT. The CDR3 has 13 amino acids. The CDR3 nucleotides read TGTGCCAGCCGAAGGGACCGACTTTACGAGCAGTACTTC. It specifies CASRRDRLYEQYF.

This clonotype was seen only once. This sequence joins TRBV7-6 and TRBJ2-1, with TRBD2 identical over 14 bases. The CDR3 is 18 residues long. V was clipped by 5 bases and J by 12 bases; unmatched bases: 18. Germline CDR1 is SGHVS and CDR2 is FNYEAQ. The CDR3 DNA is TGTGCCAGCAGCGCTTCGACTAGCGGGAGGGCCGCGGGGGGTGGGCAGTTCTTC. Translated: CASSASTSGRAAGGGQFF.

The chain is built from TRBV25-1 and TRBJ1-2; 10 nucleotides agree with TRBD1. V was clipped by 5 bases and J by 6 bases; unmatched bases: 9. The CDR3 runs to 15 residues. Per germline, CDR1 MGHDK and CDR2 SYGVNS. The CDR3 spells CASSPRTGGIHGYTF. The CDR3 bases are TGTGCCAGCAGTCCCCGGACAGGGGGTATACATGGCTACACCTTC.

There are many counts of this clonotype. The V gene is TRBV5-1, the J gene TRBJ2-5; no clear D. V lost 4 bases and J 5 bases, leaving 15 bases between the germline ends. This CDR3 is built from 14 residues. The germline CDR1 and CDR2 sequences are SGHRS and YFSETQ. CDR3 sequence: CASSQPASPETQYF. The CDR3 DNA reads TGCGCCAGCAGCCAGCCCGCGTCCCCGGAGACCCAGTACTTC.

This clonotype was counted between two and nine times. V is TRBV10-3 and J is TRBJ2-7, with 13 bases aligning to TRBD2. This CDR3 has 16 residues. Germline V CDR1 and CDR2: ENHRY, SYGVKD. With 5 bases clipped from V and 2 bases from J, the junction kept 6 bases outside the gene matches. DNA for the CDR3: TGTGCCATCAGTACGGGACTAGCGGGATTTGCCTACGAGCAGTACTTC. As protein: CAISTGLAGFAYEQYF.

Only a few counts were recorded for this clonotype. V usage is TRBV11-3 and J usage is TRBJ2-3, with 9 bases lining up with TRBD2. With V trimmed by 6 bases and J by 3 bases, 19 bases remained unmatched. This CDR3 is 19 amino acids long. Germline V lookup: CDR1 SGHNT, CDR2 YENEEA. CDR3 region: CASSLWPIPGLARTDTQYF. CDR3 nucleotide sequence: TGTGCCAGCAGTCTTTGGCCAATACCGGGACTAGCCCGTACAGATACGCAGTATTTT. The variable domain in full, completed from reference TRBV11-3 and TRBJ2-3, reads EAGVVQSPRYKIIEKKQPVAFWCNPISGHNTLYWYLQNLGQGPELLIRYENEEAVDDSQLPKDRFSAERLKGVDSTLKIQPAELGDSAVYLCASSLWPIPGLARTDTQYFGPGTRLTVL.

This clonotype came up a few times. CDR3 nucleotide sequence: TGTGCCAGCAGTCTAACACAGGGGGGCGAGCAGTACTTC. Translating gives CASSLTQGGEQYF. The V call is TRBV6-6, the J call TRBJ2-7; 8 nucleotides match TRBD1. Germline CDR1 reads MNHNY; CDR2 reads SVGAGI (reference sequence). The J segment lost 6 bases and the V segment lost 5 bases, leaving 6 bases of the junction unmatched. CDR3 length: 13 amino acids.

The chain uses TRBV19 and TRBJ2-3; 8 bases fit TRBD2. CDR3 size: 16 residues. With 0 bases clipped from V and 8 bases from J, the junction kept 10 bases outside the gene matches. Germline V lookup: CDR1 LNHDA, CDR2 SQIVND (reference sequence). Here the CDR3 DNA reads TGTGCCAGTAGTATAGAGGGGGGACTAGTATCAAGTACGCAGTATTTT. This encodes CASSIEGGLVSSTQYF.

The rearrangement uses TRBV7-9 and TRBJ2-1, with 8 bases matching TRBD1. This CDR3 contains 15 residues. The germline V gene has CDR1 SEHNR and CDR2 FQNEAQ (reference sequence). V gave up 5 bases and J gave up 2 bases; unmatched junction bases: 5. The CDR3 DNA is TGTGCCAGCAGCGTAATACAGGGGGCCTACAATGAGCAGTTCTTC. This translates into CASSVIQGAYNEQFF.

CDR3 sequence: CASSQIDSLGQYF. CDR3 nucleotides: TGCGCCAGCAGCCAAATCGACAGCCTCGGGCAGTACTTC. The gene calls are TRBV4-1 and TRBJ2-7; D might be TRBD1 (5 bases). CDR3 length equals 13 residues. Germline lookup yields CDR1 MGHRA and CDR2 YSYEKL. Trimming cost V 2 bases and J 9 bases, with 14 bases left between them.